Listed here are 26 T cell receptor beta chains from one sample, sequenced in a study of regulatory T cells in long-lasting Graves disease. Time point in this sample: newly diagnosed GD, antithyroid drugs for less than 3 months. Construction of the TCR library relied on RNA isolated from PBMCs. Both iRepertoire HTBI primers and Arm-PCR of CDR3 regions were used to build the TCR beta libraries. A single record per CDR3 protein comes from TCRdb applying MiXCR to the multiplex PCR reads. The sample holds about 450,000 distinct CDR3 sequences, roughly 15% seen once. The data also belong to a second study, concerning T cells in Graves' hyperthyroidism and ophthalmopathy.

Specimen: peripheral blood mononuclear cells (PBMCs), collected at new diagnosis, from a patient treated with antithyroid drugs. These TCRs come from a woman between 50 and 59 years old with Graves disease.

The chain is built from TRBV4-1 and TRBJ2-7; D assignment may be TRBD1 or TRBD2 (6 bases each). Germline V gene data show CDR1 as MGHRA and CDR2 as YSYEKL. V lost 4 bases, J lost 2 bases, and 15 bases lay in between. The CDR3 has 15 amino acids. The DNA for the CDR3 is TGCGCCAGCAGCCCGGAGGGGGACGGAACCTACGAGCAGTACTTC. This gives the protein CASSPEGDGTYEQYF.

This clonotype was detected only a few times. The CDR3 spells CASSVPGQYSNQPQHF. The DNA of the CDR3 is TGTGCCAGCAGTGTACCGGGACAGTATAGCAATCAGCCCCAGCATTTT. This chain uses TRBV28 with TRBJ1-5; 7 bases match TRBD1. CDR3 length: 16 residues. V was pared by 5 bases and J by 0 bases, with 7 bases of the junction left unmatched. The germline CDR1 and CDR2 sequences are MDHEN and SYDVKM.

This clonotype was detected ten times or more. CDR3 bases: TGCGCCAGGGGGTCGACCTGGGACACCGGGGAGCTGTTTTTT. Amino acids: CARGSTWDTGELFF. The rearrangement joins TRBV5-1 to TRBJ2-2; no definite D call. V was trimmed by 8 bases and J by 3 bases, leaving 14 bases between them. The germline V gene encodes CDR1 SGHRS and CDR2 YFSETQ. This CDR3 comprises 14 residues.

As regards this clonotype: This sequence may be a read error, since a much larger clone differs from it by one base. CDR3 region: CANTPRWGNTIYF. The CDR3 nucleotides read TGTGCCAACACGCCCAGGTGGGGAAACACCATATATTTT. This chain uses TRBV28 with TRBJ1-3; D is undetermined. Trimming shortened V by 10 bases and J by 4 bases, and 14 bases separated the two germline ends. Germline values: CDR1 MDHEN, CDR2 SYDVKM. This CDR3 spans 13 amino acids.

The table lists this clonotype with a few counts. This sequence joins TRBV2 and TRBJ1-3, with TRBD1 identical over 10 bases. CDR1 is SNHLY and CDR2 is FYNNEI in the germline V gene. Trimming cost V 3 bases and J 4 bases; bases outside gene matches: 6. The CDR3 contains 16 residues. The CDR3 is CASSDGGQGKGNTIYF. CDR3 in DNA: TGTGCCAGCAGTGATGGGGGACAGGGGAAAGGAAACACCATATATTTT.

In regard to this clonotype: One end of the junction fails to match germline, which may point to a read error. The chain joins TRBV30 to TRBJ1-5; D is ambiguous. The CDR3 is 13 residues long. From germline, CDR1 is GTSNPN and CDR2 SVGIG (reference sequence). CDR3 residues: CVWRKNSNQPQHF. CDR3 nucleotides: TGTGTCTGGAGAAAGAATAGCAATCAGCCCCAGCATTTT.

This clonotype was detected only a few times. The chain combines TRBV6-5 with TRBJ2-7, with 7 bases aligning to TRBD1. Trimming at V came to 2 bases and at J to 2 bases, leaving 9 bases not matched to a gene. The CDR3 has 16 residues. CDR1 is MNHEY, CDR2 SVGAGI, per germline. The CDR3 sequence is CASSYDPGQAAYEQYF. CDR3 coding DNA: TGTGCCAGCAGTTACGATCCCGGACAGGCCGCCTACGAGCAGTACTTC.

This clonotype was counted at least ten times. The chain employs TRBV30 and TRBJ1-5; D gene ambiguous. The CDR3 is 13 amino acids. Per the germline V gene, CDR1 is GTSNPN and CDR2 is SVGIG (reference sequence). Trimming shortened V by 1 base and J by 4 bases, and 8 bases separated the two germline ends. CDR3 in DNA: TGTGCCTGGAGTGCTGAGGGTAATCAGCCCCAGCATTTT. Translation gives CAWSAEGNQPQHF.

This clonotype was seen only a few times. DNA of the CDR3: TGTGCCAGCAGCCCACAGGGCCAAGAGACCCAGTACTTC. Its translation is CASSPQGQETQYF. The chain joins TRBV7-3 to TRBJ2-5; tentative D call: TRBD1 (6 bases). Deletions cut 5 bases from V and 1 base from J, with 8 bases between. The CDR3 extends over 13 amino acids. CDR1 is SGHTA, CDR2 FQGTGA, per germline.

V is TRBV18 and J is TRBJ2-3; TRBD2 aligns across 10 bases. There are 16 residues in the CDR3. Germline V gene lookup returns CDR1 KGHSH and CDR2 LQKENI. The trim removed 4 bases at V and 4 bases at J, leaving 8 bases unmatched. CDR3 in amino acids: CASSRRLAGDSDTQYF. In DNA form, the CDR3 reads TGTGCCAGCTCACGGCGGCTAGCGGGAGATTCAGATACGCAGTATTTT.

This clonotype was observed a few times. The chain couples TRBV6-5 to TRBJ2-3; 7 positions agree with TRBD2. The germline V gene has CDR1 MNHEY and CDR2 SVGAGI. There are 15 residues in the CDR3. The trim removed 1 base at V and 2 bases at J, leaving 3 bases unmatched. For the CDR3, the DNA is TGTGCCAGCAGTTACTGGGGGGGACCCACAGATACGCAGTATTTT. This translates into CASSYWGGPTDTQYF.

This sequence joins TRBV10-1 and TRBJ2-7; D call uncertain. Looked up from germline, CDR1 is WNHNN and CDR2 is SYGVQD (reference sequence). Trimming removed 0 bases at V and 6 bases at J, with 9 bases between. This CDR3 has 13 amino acids. The DNA for the CDR3 is TGCGCCAGCAGTGAGTCTGGTCGGTCCGAGCAGTACTTC. Translation: CASSESGRSEQYF.

This clonotype has a handful of counts. The chain uses TRBV19 and TRBJ2-3; 8 bases map to TRBD2. V was clipped by 3 bases and J by 3 bases; unmatched bases: 8. CDR1 and CDR2 (germline): LNHDA, SQIVND (reference sequence). The CDR3 is 16 amino acids. CDR3: CASSIPAGVGTDTQYF. The DNA for the CDR3 is TGTGCCAGTAGTATTCCAGCGGGAGTGGGAACAGATACGCAGTATTTT.

This clonotype has a count of ten or more. In nucleotides, the CDR3 is TGTGCCAGCAGCCGACCGACACCTTTCGATGAGCAGTTCTTC. This sequence encodes CASSRPTPFDEQFF. J is TRBJ2-1 and V is TRBV7-9; no firm D call. The germline CDR1 and CDR2 sequences are SEHNR and FQNEAQ (reference sequence). There are 14 residues in the CDR3. V lost 5 bases to trimming and J lost 8 bases, with 16 bases between them.

The chain combines TRBV28 with TRBJ2-3; TRBD1 or TRBD2 may be the D gene (5 bases each). CDR3 length: 16 residues. CDR1 is MDHEN, CDR2 SYDVKM, per germline. V shed 7 bases and J shed 2 bases, with 19 bases lying between them. This CDR3 is CASIPPQGRDTDTQYF. Here the CDR3 DNA reads TGTGCCAGCATACCACCCCAGGGCCGGGACACAGATACGCAGTATTTT.

This clonotype was found many times. The chain links TRBV3-1 to TRBJ2-3; no reliable D call. The CDR3 sequence is 15 residues long. V lost 7 bases, J lost 0 bases, and 14 bases lay in between. CDR1 is LGHDT and CDR2 is YNNKEL in the germline V gene (reference sequence). In DNA form, the CDR3 reads TGTGCCAGCACGCGGAGTTCCCCTAGCACAGATACGCAGTATTTT. Translation gives CASTRSSPSTDTQYF.

This clonotype was observed many times. The genes are TRBV29-1 and TRBJ2-1; the match to TRBD2 covers 7 bases. Trimming removed 2 bases from V and 3 bases from J; junction bases left unmatched: 10. The CDR3 is 16 amino acids. Germline V gene data show CDR1 as SQVTM and CDR2 as ANQGSEA. CDR3 loop: CSVEPLERELYNEQFF. Written as DNA, the CDR3 is TGCAGCGTTGAACCCCTCGAGCGGGAACTCTACAATGAGCAGTTCTTC.

This clonotype was counted many times. The chain recombines TRBV20-1 with TRBJ2-3; D is perhaps TRBD2 (6 bases). Trimming cost V 0 bases and J 5 bases, with 12 bases left between them. Germline V lookup: CDR1 DFQATT, CDR2 SNEGSKA (reference sequence). The CDR3 covers 14 residues. In nucleotides, the CDR3 is TGCAGTGCTAGAGATCGGCGGGAAATAGATACGCAGTATTTT. Its protein is CSARDRREIDTQYF.

This clonotype was seen ten or more times. The chain uses TRBV5-1 and TRBJ1-1; D is unclear. CDR1 is SGHRS, CDR2 YFSETQ, per germline. Trimming took 3 bases from V and 1 from J, leaving 10 bases between them. The CDR3 is 14 amino acids. The CDR3, as DNA: TGCGCCAGCAGCTCGGAAACGGGGAACACTGAAGCTTTCTTT. Amino acid sequence: CASSSETGNTEAFF.

This clonotype appeared many times. The V and J genes are TRBV18 and TRBJ1-4, with D tentatively TRBD1 (6 bases). The V and J ends lost 3 bases and 7 bases respectively, with 12 bases between them. This CDR3 spans 14 amino acids. Germline CDR1 KGHSH, CDR2 LQKENI. This chain's CDR3 is CASSPSRGGEKLFF. CDR3 nucleotide sequence: TGTGCCAGCTCACCCTCCAGGGGAGGTGAAAAACTGTTTTTT. Filled out from reference TRBV18 and TRBJ1-4, the complete variable domain reads NAGVMQNPRHLVRRRGQEARLRCSPMKGHSHVYWYRQLPEEGLKFMVYLQKENIIDESGMPKERFSAEFPKEGPSILRIQQVVRGDSAAYFCASSPSRGGEKLFFGSGTQLSVL.

This clonotype was counted many times. The genes are TRBV5-5 and TRBJ2-7; 10 positions agree with TRBD1. The CDR3 contains 15 residues. The germline V gene encodes CDR1 SGHKS and CDR2 YYEKEE (reference sequence). V was clipped by 3 bases and J by 4 bases; unmatched bases: 7. The CDR3 DNA is TGTGCCAGCAGCTGGTCGGGACAGGGGATGTACGAGCAGTACTTC. Its translation: CASSWSGQGMYEQYF.

This clonotype turned up a few times. This rearrangement joins TRBV6-2 or TRBV6-3 to TRBJ2-7, with 7 nucleotides matching TRBD1. The germline gives CDR1 MNHEY, CDR2 SVGEGT. The CDR3 has 14 residues. Trimming removed 4 bases from V and 0 bases from J; junction bases left unmatched: 3. The CDR3 region is CASSSTGVSYEQYF. In DNA form, the CDR3 reads TGTGCCAGCAGTTCCACAGGGGTCTCCTACGAGCAGTACTTC.

The chain is built from TRBV7-3 and TRBJ2-1, with D perhaps being TRBD1 or TRBD2 (5 bases each). Trimming pared 2 bases from V and 5 bases from J, leaving 13 bases between. CDR1 is SGHTA and CDR2 is FQGTGA in the germline V gene. The CDR3 runs to 15 residues. The CDR3 coding sequence is TGTGCCAGCAGCTTACTCGGGGCCCTAAACAATGAGCAGTTCTTC. It is translated as CASSLLGALNNEQFF.

This clonotype appeared many times. The rearrangement uses TRBV7-8 and TRBJ2-1; 7 nucleotides line up with TRBD2. Germline V gene data show CDR1 as SGHVS and CDR2 as FQNEAQ. Trimming removed 5 bases from V and 3 bases from J; junction bases left unmatched: 4. The CDR3 length is 14 residues. The CDR3 DNA sequence: TGTGCCAGCAGCGGGGAGGGACTCTACAATGAGCAGTTCTTC. It yields the protein CASSGEGLYNEQFF.

The table lists this clonotype with a few counts. The V gene is TRBV7-8, the J gene TRBJ2-1, with 10 bases that match TRBD2. After removal of 5 bases from V and 3 bases from J, the junction contained 10 bases not matched to a gene. The length of the CDR3 is 17 residues. CDR1 SGHVS and CDR2 FQNEAQ come from the germline V gene. The CDR3 protein is CASSLTSGTPYYNEQFF. The CDR3 DNA is TGTGCCAGCAGCCTCACTAGCGGGACCCCCTACTACAATGAGCAGTTCTTC.

The V and J genes are TRBV24-1 and TRBJ2-1; 10 nucleotides agree with TRBD1. The germline CDR1 and CDR2 sequences are KGHDR and SFDVKD. The CDR3 sequence is 14 residues long. V shed 5 bases, J shed 5 bases, and the junction held 2 bases outside the gene matches. The CDR3 reads CATSVGQGNNEQFF. CDR3 DNA sequence: TGTGCCACCAGTGTGGGACAGGGGAACAATGAGCAGTTCTTC.